The 5 T cell receptor beta chains reported below all come from one sample, sequenced in a study of T cells in Graves' hyperthyroidism and ophthalmopathy (dated by TCRdb to 2018 to 2020). Library preparation employed multiplex PCR. For sequencing, an Illumina HiSeq 2000 was employed. The TCR beta CDR3 regions were amplified from the RNA transcripts. The TCR CDR3 was subjected to a first round of RT-PCR using the HTBI primer set and the Qiagen OneStep RT-PCR kit. The raw public reads went through TCRdb reprocessing: fastp at Q25, MiXCR clone calling, in-frame beta chains kept. Identical CDR3 proteins give one entry, which carries the most common genes and DNA. Present in this sample are fewer than 450,000 distinct CDR3 sequences, about 15% of which were seen just once. About a third of the sample goes to the ten largest clones. The sample comprised blood. All receptors derive from a woman in her twenties or thirties with Graves' hyperthyroidism that later progressed to Graves' ophthalmopathy.

This chain connects TRBV2 to TRBJ1-5, with D maybe TRBD1 (6 bases). CDR3 length: 17 residues. The germline gives CDR1 SNHLY, CDR2 FYNNEI. V was pared by 4 bases and J by 4 bases, with 20 bases between. The CDR3 coding sequence is TGTGCCAGCAGTGGCAGGGTACAGGGAGGGAATAATCAGCCCCAGCATTTT. It encodes CASSGRVQGGNNQPQHF.

This clonotype has at least ten counts. The gene calls are TRBV6-1 and TRBJ1-1; D gene ambiguous. The length of the CDR3 is 12 residues. Trimming pared 5 bases from V and 5 bases from J, leaving 9 bases between. The germline V gene encodes CDR1 MNHNS and CDR2 SASEGT. This CDR3 reads CASSYSSTEAFF. CDR3 nucleotides: TGTGCCAGCAGTTATTCCTCGACTGAAGCTTTCTTT.

CDR3 nucleotides: TGTGCCAGCTCACCGGCCAGACTTGAACAGGGGTTTTATGATGGCTACACCTTC. Translation: CASSPARLEQGFYDGYTF. The chain is built from TRBV18 and TRBJ1-2; 7 positions match TRBD1. J gave up 6 bases and V 3 bases, and 19 bases lay outside the gene matches. Germline V gene sequence: CDR1 KGHSH, CDR2 LQKENI. This CDR3 is built from 18 residues.

The table lists this clonotype with many counts. The chain carries TRBV2 and TRBJ2-2; 9 nucleotides align to TRBD1. Germline lookup yields CDR1 SNHLY and CDR2 FYNNEI. V was clipped by 8 bases and J by 6 bases; unmatched bases: 10. The CDR3 has 15 residues. This chain's CDR3 is CASDPGQGLPGELFF. DNA for the CDR3: TGTGCCAGCGACCCGGGACAGGGACTGCCCGGGGAGCTGTTTTTT. Full variable domain (rest looked up from reference TRBV2 and TRBJ2-2): EPEVTQTPSHQVTQMGQEVILRCVPISNHLYFYWYRQILGQKVEFLVSFYNNEISEKSEIFDDQFSVERPDGSNFTLKIRSTKLEDSAMYFCASDPGQGLPGELFFGEGSRLTVL.

This clonotype came up many times. The CDR3 protein is CASSAGDSYNEQFF. The CDR3 coding sequence is TGTGCCAGCAGTGCCGGAGACTCCTACAATGAGCAGTTCTTC. This rearrangement joins TRBV12-3 or TRBV12-4 to TRBJ2-1; D gene ambiguous. This CDR3 is built from 14 residues. V dropped 5 bases and J dropped 0 bases, with 8 bases sitting between them.